In this sample, the clone carrying this T cell receptor beta chain turned up once. The CDR3 extends over 11 amino acids. From germline, CDR1 is SQVTM and CDR2 ANQGSEA. V was clipped by 8 bases and J by 10 bases, with 17 bases between them. Clones were sequenced by immunoSEQ multiplex PCR, and TCRdb holds only the in-frame ones, with some missing. The repertoire holds approximately 260,000 clones, with over 70% as singletons. The data derive from a study of blood T cell repertoires in COVID-19. Study-wide background: Sample material is recorded as cDNA or gDNA derived from T cells, B-cell-depleted T cells, or PBMCs.

Sequencing was performed on peripheral blood. The chain combines TRBV29-1 with TRBJ1-2, with unresolved D. The sequence derives from a human donor in a cohort sampled during active COVID-19. CDR3 nucleotides: TGCAGCTCCAGCGCCGGCCACACCTACACCTTC. It codes for CSSSAGHTYTF. The full variable domain, rest sourced from reference TRBV29-1 and TRBJ1-2, is SAVISQKPSRDICQRGTSLTIQCQVDSQVTMMFWYRQQPGQSLTLIATANQGSEATYESGFVIDKFPISRPNLTFSTLTVSNMSPEDSSIYLCSSSAGHTYTFGSGTRLTVV.